These T cell receptor beta chains were read from a single sample in a study of cytomegalovirus exposure and HLA in healthy donors. Some clones are missing from TCRdb's copy, which holds only in-frame ones; the method was immunoSEQ multiplex PCR. The sample contains about 140,000 clones, over 65% of which appear only once. Material for sequencing was PBMCs. The receptors derive from a woman aged 25 to 39 in good health and CMV-seronegative. The CDR3 runs from the conserved cysteine through the conserved F or W. D genes are given only for firm matches. Clone size is shown for a subset of rows, as once, few, many or a class of expanded clone.

J gene: TRBJ1-2
clone size: -
V gene: TRBV7-9
D gene: -
CDR3 DNA: TGTGCCAGCAGCTTAGAGGGGCTCGGCTACACCTTC
CDR3 protein: CASSLEGLGYTF

J gene: TRBJ2-7
clone size: -
V gene: TRBV7-9
D gene: -
CDR3 DNA: TGTGCCAGCAGCGGGGCCCCACTCTACGAGCAGTACTTC
CDR3 protein: CASSGAPLYEQYF

J gene: TRBJ2-5
clone size: -
V gene: TRBV28
D gene: TRBD2
CDR3 DNA: TGTGCCAGCAGTTTATTAGCCGGGGGGGTCTGGGAGACCCAGTACTTC
CDR3 protein: CASSLLAGGVWETQYF

J gene: TRBJ2-3
clone size: -
V gene: TRBV7-3
D gene: TRBD2
CDR3 DNA: TGTGCCAGCGGGGGGACTAGCGGGGGGGCTGGTACGCAGTATTTT
CDR3 protein: CASGGTSGGAGTQYF

J gene: TRBJ2-1
clone size: -
V gene: TRBV5-1
D gene: TRBD2
CDR3 DNA: TGCGCCAGCAGCCCCACTGGCGGGAGGGCAAATGAGCAGTTCTTC
CDR3 protein: CASSPTGGRANEQFF

J gene: TRBJ2-1
clone size: -
V gene: TRBV19
D gene: TRBD2
CDR3 DNA: TGTGCCAGTAGTATAGGGAGCGGGGCGTCCTACAATGAGCAGTTCTTC
CDR3 protein: CASSIGSGASYNEQFF

J gene: TRBJ2-5
clone size: -
V gene: TRBV5-4
D gene: TRBD1
CDR3 DNA: TGTGCCAGCAGCCGTGGACAGGGTCACCAAGAGACCCAGTACTTC
CDR3 protein: CASSRGQGHQETQYF

J gene: TRBJ1-1
clone size: -
V gene: TRBV5-1
D gene: TRBD1
CDR3 DNA: TGCGCCAGCAGCGAGAGGACAGGGGGAACTGAAGCTTTCTTT
CDR3 protein: CASSERTGGTEAFF

J gene: TRBJ2-5
clone size: few
V gene: TRBV14
D gene: TRBD1
CDR3 DNA: TGTGCCAGCAGCCCCATACAGGGGTCCCAAGAGACCCAGTACTTC
CDR3 protein: CASSPIQGSQETQYF

J gene: TRBJ1-5
clone size: once
V gene: TRBV5-6
D gene: -
CDR3 DNA: TGTGCCAGCAGCCCCTGGACAGCTAATCAGCCCCAGCATTTT
CDR3 protein: CASSPWTANQPQHF